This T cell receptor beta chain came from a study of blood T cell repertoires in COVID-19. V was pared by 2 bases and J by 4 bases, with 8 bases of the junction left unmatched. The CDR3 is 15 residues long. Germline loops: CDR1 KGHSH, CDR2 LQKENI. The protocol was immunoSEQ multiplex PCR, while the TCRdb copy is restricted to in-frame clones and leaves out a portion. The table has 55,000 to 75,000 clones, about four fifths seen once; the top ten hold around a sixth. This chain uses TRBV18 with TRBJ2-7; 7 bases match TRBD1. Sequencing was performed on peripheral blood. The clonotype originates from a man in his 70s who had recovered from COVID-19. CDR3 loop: CASSPTATGSYEQYF. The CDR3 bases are TGTGCCAGCTCACCAACTGCGACAGGGTCGTACGAGCAGTACTTC.